This T cell receptor beta chain is from a study of metastatic and nonmetastatic thyroid tumors. The CDR3 totals 14 residues. Deletions cut 6 bases from V and 3 bases from J, with 15 bases between. There were no patients who had received any treatment before thyroid surgery. Via MiXCR, TCRdb re-called the PCR reads. The table lists around 50,000 clones, 25% to 30% of them singletons, with about 15% in the top ten. This receptor was identified in a female donor with papillary thyroid cancer or a benign thyroid nodule (not recorded which). Some clones in this sample may be carry-over from other donors' samples. The V gene is TRBV12-3 or TRBV12-4, the J gene TRBJ2-7; the D gene could be TRBD1 or TRBD2 (5 bases each). Input material: blood. The CDR3 protein is CASSRSGTYYEQYF. The CDR3 DNA sequence: TGTGCCAGCAGCCGATCCGGGACGTACTACGAGCAGTACTTC.